What follows describes a single TCR beta chain. The data stem from a study of sequential checkpoint blockade in melanoma. Study-wide background: Patients were randomized 1:1 to nivolumab-then-ipilimumab or ipilimumab-then-nivolumab first-line.

This CDR3 comprises 13 residues. Germline V gene sequence: CDR1 SEHNR, CDR2 FQNEAQ (reference sequence). V was pared by 8 bases and J by 8 bases, with 9 bases of the junction left unmatched. Method: immunoSEQ multiplex PCR; TCRdb's copy keeps in-frame clones and lacks some. This sample has about 4,400 clones, with 45% to 60% found just once. The treatment was: randomized to nivolumab then ipilimumab (arm A) or the reverse (arm B). DNA-damaging chemotherapy had not been given to any patient beforehand. The chain couples TRBV7-9 to TRBJ2-3; 8 positions match TRBD2. The TCR sequence derives from a human donor with melanoma. The sequencing used CD8+ T cells sorted from blood (inferred from file names), collected from a patient given nivolumab and ipilimumab in sequence. The CDR3 nucleotides are TGTGCCAGCCGGGGTAGCGGGAAGGGTACGCAGTATTTT. This encodes CASRGSGKGTQYF. Drawing the rest from reference TRBV7-9 and TRBJ2-3, the complete variable domain is DTGVSQNPRHKITKRGQNVTFRCDPISEHNRLYWYRQTLGQGPEFLTYFQNEAQLEKSRLLSDRFSAERPKGSFSTLEIQRTEQGDSAMYLCASRGSGKGTQYFGPGTRLTVL.